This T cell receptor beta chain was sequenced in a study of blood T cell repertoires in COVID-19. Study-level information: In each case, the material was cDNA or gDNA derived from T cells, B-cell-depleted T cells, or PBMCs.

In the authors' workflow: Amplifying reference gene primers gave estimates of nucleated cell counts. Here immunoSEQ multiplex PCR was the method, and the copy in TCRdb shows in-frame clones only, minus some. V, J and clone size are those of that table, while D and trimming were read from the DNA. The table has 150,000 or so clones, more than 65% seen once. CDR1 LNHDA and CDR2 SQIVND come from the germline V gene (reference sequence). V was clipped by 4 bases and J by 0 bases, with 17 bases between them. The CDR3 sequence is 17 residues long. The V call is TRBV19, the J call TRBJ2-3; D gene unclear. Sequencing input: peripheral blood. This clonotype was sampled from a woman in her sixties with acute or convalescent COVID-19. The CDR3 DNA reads TGTGCCAGTAGTAGGGCCGTTTGGCAGCTTAGCACAGATACGCAGTATTTT. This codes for CASSRAVWQLSTDTQYF.